This TCR beta chain was sequenced in a study of HIV-infected patients and healthy controls (dated by TCRdb to 2013 to 2014). With respect to the entire study: The study asked whether deep sequencing of the TCR repertoire from small blood samples of HIV patients could detect immune perturbation and reconstitution.

Whole blood was used without cell fractionation, so the repertoire reflected all unsorted peripheral T cells. Ten uninfected healthy donors were sampled as controls, and about 40% of these ten donors were sampled twice approximately three months apart. For RNA extraction, less than 3 ml of peripheral blood was drawn into Tempus tubes. The TURBO-DNase kit was used to remove leftover genomic DNA, and GLOBINclear was used to deplete globin mRNA. Findings and caveats that apply to the study as a whole: Healthy controls shared more CDR3s between individuals than HIV+ patients, by Jaccard index and by count of highly shared sequences. HLA typing of donors was not performed in the study. Using whole blood restricted sequencing depth and prevented separating the dynamics of distinct T-cell subpopulations. The pairing of alpha and beta chains was not determined in the samples. Most CMV-associated CDR3s became more frequent during therapy, although their change was not significant, whereas HIV-associated CDR3s showed a significant decrease in frequency. Comparisons were complicated by unequal numbers of distinct sequences between patients and controls, and rare events from HIV-infected data were overweighted by size-matching. Alpha-chain CDR3s from MAIT cells occurred at high frequency in healthy controls but were severely depleted in HIV+ repertoires. Oligoclonality may be reflected in the significantly higher mean Gini indices of HIV-infected repertoires compared with controls. Processing included only sixteen HIV-infected individuals, and this was regarded by the authors as a major limit on how widely the findings apply. The observed differences in diversity could not be explained by the slight differences in age and sex profiles between the study cohorts. Significantly different mean usage between HIV-infected patients and controls was observed for eight alpha and eight beta V genes. Size-matched repertoire data did not replicate the apparent post-therapy recovery of the Gini index in HIV-infected patients. Compared with untreated HIV+ repertoires, healthy control repertoires had roughly threefold more distinct CDR3s and a higher Shannon diversity.

SuperScript III was used to reverse transcribe 500 ng RNA with primers targeting the alpha and beta constant regions. Separate libraries for the alpha and beta chains were generated through chain-specific third strand synthesis that incorporated multiplexing indices. To avoid primer bias, the protocol used one single primer pair to amplify every rearrangement within a chain, and the protocol also attached molecular barcodes to each cDNA molecule. Purified cDNA was joined by T4 RNA Ligase 1 to a 5' RACE adapter carrying a random hexamer and the SP2 sequencing primer site. Second strand synthesis was primed from the SP2 site with Phusion polymerase, using slow temperature ramps to favor optimal annealing. The 12-nucleotide barcode on each molecule comprised two random hexamer sequences, both introduced before amplification and concatenated. A brief initial PCR introduced P5 and P7 adapter elements together with a second index, and a roughly 23-cycle amplification PCR using P5s and P7 primers was subsequently performed. The libraries went through 25 to 35 PCR cycles in total, were quantified on a Qubit, were sized on a Bioanalyzer, and were diluted to roughly 4 nM. Normalized libraries were sequenced on an Illumina MiSeq with 2 x 250 paired-end kits. Into about 10 ul Tris-Cl, the reverse transcription reactions were eluted following cleanup on MinElute columns. Adapter ligations were incubated for 23 hours at 16 degrees C and subsequently purified with AMPure XP beads at a 1:1 ratio. Per the source publication's procedure: A modified Decombinator processed the demultiplexed FASTQ files and output V, J, insert and barcode information. Any sequence that shared a barcode yet differed from the dominant sequence was discarded as an error, and the number of original cDNA molecules was estimated by counting barcodes clustered at Levenshtein distance 3. The R packages ineq, vegan, igraph and RCytoscape were used for downstream analyses, with IMGT nomenclature and CDR3 definitions applied. V gene usage was computed over distinct sequences, each TCR counted once to avoid skew from clonal expansion. Unique CDR3 amino acid sequences within a donor were connected in similarity networks whenever two sequences differed by a single Levenshtein edit. Published HIV-specific CDR3s (around 99 alpha, approximately 700 beta) and CMV-specific CDR3s (around 13 alpha, around 250 beta) were assembled and queried against the repertoires. Lower sequence numbers were not the cause of the decreased diversity in patients, as random subsampling to size-matched repertoires showed. TCRdb trimmed the raw reads at Q25, called clones with MiXCR and kept productive beta chains. All rows with the same CDR3 protein become a single entry with the most common DNA and genes. The authors' filters were not applied to this entry. The sample records about 17,000 distinct CDR3 sequences, 10% of which are singletons. The ten most abundant clones make up approximately 3.3% of the sample.

Counted from cysteine to phenylalanine, this CDR3 has 13 amino acids. Only the CDR3 DNA is retained, 39 bases long and in frame from the first base. CDR1 is given as SEHNR and CDR2 as FQNEAQ, both from the germline V gene (reference sequence). V loses 5 bases, J loses 4 bases, and the germline ends lie 10 bases apart. This clonotype has ten or more counts. Its binding antigen is unknown. Base quality data are lacking; no much larger clone is found one base away. Recombination linked TRBV7-9 to TRBJ2-3, and TRBD2 may be the D gene, going by 5 matching bases. Sequenced sample: blood. The sequence was obtained from an adult in good health. Here is the DNA: TGTGCCAGCAGCCCCGGAGGCGCAGATACGCAGTATTTT. Its protein is CASSPGGADTQYF.